This T cell receptor beta chain was recovered during a study of CD8+CD57+ T cells in acquired aplastic anemia. Study overall: Sorted CD4+ and CD8+ cells gave an average of roughly 3.5 ug of DNA.

TCR beta VDJ and CDR3 profiling used genomic DNA as template. TCRdb independently ran MiXCR on the reads; one entry per CDR3 protein. The data hold some 220,000 distinct CDR3 sequences, with roughly 33% observed a single time. The CDR3 totals 18 residues. Germline V lookup: CDR1 PRHDT, CDR2 FYEKMQ (reference sequence). Trimming at V came to 3 bases and at J to 6 bases, leaving 10 bases not matched to a gene. The genes are TRBV13 and TRBJ2-3; 15 bases agree with TRBD2. Sequenced: sorted CD4+, CD8+, or CD8+CD57+ T cells (not recorded which) from PBMCs. The TCR sequence derives from a human donor in good health, serving as a control. For the CDR3, the DNA is TGTGCCAGCAGCTTGGGTGGACTAGCGGGGGGGAGGAGGGATACGCAGTATTTT. Residues: CASSLGGLAGGRRDTQYF.